The clone carrying this T cell receptor (beta chain) was seen only a few times. TCRdb analysed the reads with MiXCR anew, one entry per CDR3 protein. The sample includes about 600,000 distinct CDR3 sequences, approximately 25% of them seen just once. The sample is drawn from a study of T cell repertoires in cytomegalovirus infection. Study-level background: It was the public TCR beta signatures that indicated both CMV infection and matching HLA type.

The germline gives CDR1 SEHNR, CDR2 FQNEAQ (reference sequence). The V gene lost 5 bases and the J gene lost 8 bases, with 22 bases spanning the gap. CDR3 size: 16 residues. Sequencing used CD8+ T cells from PBMCs. The chain recombines TRBV7-9 with TRBJ2-1; a possible D gene is TRBD2 (7 bases). The receptor was derived from a human donor in good health (CMV status not recorded). Some clones in this sample may be carry-over from other donors' samples. The CDR3 nucleotides are TGTGCCAGCAGCCTTCGGCCGGGGGGCAATATGGATGAGCAGTTCTTC. Translating gives CASSLRPGGNMDEQFF.